Below are 10 T cell receptor beta chains sequenced from a single sample in a study of cytomegalovirus exposure and HLA in healthy donors. Researchers ran the PCR with 60 Vbeta and 13 Jbeta primers. Some clones are missing from TCRdb's copy, which holds only in-frame ones; the method was immunoSEQ multiplex PCR. The sample has fewer than 150,000 clones; 60% to 80% are singletons. Material: PBMCs. All receptors derive from a man in his fifties or sixties in good health and CMV-seronegative.

Only a few counts were recorded for this clone. The chain is built from TRBV28 and TRBJ2-1, with 11 bases identical to TRBD2. Germline loops: CDR1 MDHEN, CDR2 SYDVKM. The junction had 12 bases not matched to a gene; V was cut back by 4 bases and J by 7 bases. This CDR3 is 17 amino acids long. The CDR3, as DNA: TGTGCCAGCAGTTCGGGCTCAGGTCTAGCGGGAGGAAATGAGCAGTTCTTC. Amino acid sequence: CASSSGSGLAGGNEQFF. Using reference TRBV28 and TRBJ2-1 for the parts outside the CDR3, the full variable domain is DVKVTQSSRYLVKRTGEKVFLECVQDMDHENMFWYRQDPGLGLRLIYFSYDVKMKEKGDIPEGYSVSREKKERFSLILESASTNQTSMYLCASSSGSGLAGGNEQFFGPGTRLTVL.

The chain uses TRBV29-1 and TRBJ1-1; D ambiguous. V lost 6 bases to trimming and J lost 2 bases, with 4 bases between them. Per the germline V gene, CDR1 is SQVTM and CDR2 is ANQGSEA. CDR3 length equals 10 residues. In DNA form, the CDR3 reads TGCAGCGTCACTAACACTGAAGCTTTCTTT. Amino acid sequence: CSVTNTEAFF. Together with reference TRBV29-1 and TRBJ1-1, the CDR3 gives the full variable domain: SAVISQKPSRDICQRGTSLTIQCQVDSQVTMMFWYRQQPGQSLTLIATANQGSEATYESGFVIDKFPISRPNLTFSTLTVSNMSPEDSSIYLCSVTNTEAFFGQGTRLTVV.

V and J are TRBV6-6 and TRBJ1-1; D remains unclear. Trimming took 8 bases from V and 0 from J, leaving 7 bases between them. This CDR3 is 12 amino acids long. The germline gives CDR1 MNHNY, CDR2 SVGAGI (reference sequence). The CDR3 DNA reads TGTGCCAGCCGCCGGTTGAACACTGAAGCTTTCTTT. This encodes CASRRLNTEAFF.

As concerns this clone: Other DNA sequences in the sample encode the same CDR3. The chain combines TRBV18 with TRBJ2-1; 8 bases fit TRBD2. Germline-derived CDR1 and CDR2 are KGHSH and LQKENI. V lost 4 bases to trimming and J lost 6 bases; unmatched junction nucleotides: 2. The CDR3 runs to 13 residues. CDR3: CASSLGTSNEQFF. CDR3 DNA sequence: TGTGCCAGCTCACTCGGGACTAGCAATGAGCAGTTCTTC.

The CDR3 here is CASSRLDGSGNTIYF. The CDR3 coding sequence is TGTGCCAGCAGCCGACTAGACGGGTCTGGAAACACCATATATTTT. The rearrangement links TRBV7-2 to TRBJ1-3, with D unresolved. Germline assignment: CDR1 SGHTA and CDR2 FQGNSA. The CDR3 extends over 15 amino acids. The ends were cut back, 5 bases at V and 1 base at J, with 12 bases in the middle.

This rearrangement joins TRBV27 to TRBJ2-2; D gene unclear. CDR1 MNHEY and CDR2 SMNVEV come from the germline V gene (reference sequence). The CDR3 is made up of 12 amino acids. V was clipped by 6 bases and J by 6 bases, with 8 bases between them. The CDR3 protein is CASSLVSGELFF. CDR3 nucleotide sequence: TGTGCCAGCAGCCTCGTCTCCGGGGAGCTGTTTTTT.

V gene TRBV10-2 combines with J gene TRBJ1-1; D might be TRBD1 (6 bases). Germline CDR1 and CDR2: WSHSY and SAAADI. Trimming removed 7 bases from V and 2 bases from J, with 14 bases in between. This CDR3 spans 14 amino acids. The chain's CDR3 is CASKRQARNTEAFF. CDR3 in DNA: TGCGCCAGCAAAAGACAGGCCCGAAACACTGAAGCTTTCTTT.

The gene calls are TRBV19 and TRBJ2-2; 7 positions agree with TRBD2. Losses at the gene ends were 3 bases for V and 3 bases for J; bases not matched to a gene: 4. The germline gives CDR1 LNHDA, CDR2 SQIVND (reference sequence). The CDR3 has 15 residues. CDR3 protein: CASSILLADTGELFF. Here the CDR3 DNA reads TGTGCCAGTAGTATTCTGCTAGCGGACACCGGGGAGCTGTTTTTT.

This clone has only a few counts. The sample contains more than one DNA sequence encoding this CDR3. The chain is built from TRBV5-1 and TRBJ1-1; 8 nucleotides match TRBD1. The CDR3 is made up of 14 amino acids. Trimming at V came to 3 bases and at J to 1 base, leaving 2 bases not matched to a gene. CDR1 is SGHRS, CDR2 YFSETQ, per germline. The CDR3, as DNA: TGCGCCAGCAGCTCCGGACAGGGGAACACTGAAGCTTTCTTT. Residues: CASSSGQGNTEAFF.

This rearrangement joins TRBV2 to TRBJ1-5, with 7 bases fitting TRBD1. V trimming: 6 bases; J trimming: 5 bases; junction bases outside the gene matches: 10. The CDR3 length is 15 residues. Germline V CDR1 and CDR2: SNHLY, FYNNEI. CDR3 in DNA: TGTGCCAGCAGGCGACAGGGCCTGGGGGATCAGCCCCAGCATTTT. It translates to CASRRQGLGDQPQHF.